This T cell receptor (beta chain) appears in the sequencing data of a study of blood T cell repertoires in COVID-19. Study-wide background: The origin of the acute and convalescent COVID-19 samples was the United States, Italy and Spain.

The table came from immunoSEQ multiplex PCR; TCRdb's copy has only in-frame clones and leaves some out. The table has about 210,000 clones, about 87% seen once; the top ten hold roughly 2.4%. This clone has just a few counts. The sample taken for sequencing was PBMCs or T cells enriched from blood (not recorded which). This clonotype originated in a woman in her thirties or forties with acute COVID-19.

This CDR3 reads CASKETVTLRAFF. Written as DNA, the CDR3 is TGTGCCAGCAAGGAGACTGTAACACTGCGAGCTTTCTTT. The chain links TRBV6-5 to TRBJ1-1; no reliable D call. The CDR3 is 13 amino acids. Germline loops: CDR1 MNHEY, CDR2 SVGAGI. V was shortened by 7 bases and J by 10 bases, with 19 bases between the two germline ends.